This is a list of T cell receptor beta chains from one sample in a study of OX40 agonist ivuxolimab in advanced cancers. Sequencing was performed with immunoSEQ multiplex PCR; in TCRdb, only in-frame clones are kept and a portion is missing. The sample includes 65,000 to 95,000 clones, about 91% seen only once; the top ten take around 6.9%. The input for sequencing was CD4+ or CD8+ T cells sorted from blood, taken in a trial of the OX40 agonist ivuxolimab. The origin of the receptors is an adult with an advanced solid tumor such as melanoma, head and neck, liver or kidney cancer. Each CDR3 is given with its conserved first and last residue. D genes are given only for firm matches. Some rows have no size entry. The others give once, few or many, or a class for an expanded clone.

J gene | D gene | V gene | clone size | CDR3 length | CDR3 DNA | CDR3 protein
TRBJ1-4 | - | TRBV4-1 | once | 15 | TGCGCCAGCAGCCATCTATATGCAACTAATGAAAAACTGTTTTTT | CASSHLYATNEKLFF
TRBJ1-3 | - | TRBV19 | - | 16 | TGTGCCAGTAGTACCCTCCGTCGAGGTTTTGGAAACACCATATATTTT | CASSTLRRGFGNTIYF
TRBJ1-4 | - | TRBV19 | - | 16 | TGTGCCAGTAGTATGGCGGGACCCCGGACCAGTGAAAAACTGTTTTTT | CASSMAGPRTSEKLFF
TRBJ2-7 | TRBD2 | TRBV18 | - | 14 | TGTGCCAGCTCACCACCGACTAGCCGCTACGAGCAGTACTTC | CASSPPTSRYEQYF
TRBJ2-3 | - | TRBV5-4 | - | 15 | TGTGCCAGCAGTGTGGGGTCAGTTAGCACAGATACGCAGTATTTT | CASSVGSVSTDTQYF
TRBJ2-7 | - | TRBV5-1 | - | 15 | TGCGCCAGCAGCAGGGAGGGGGCGCTAACCTACGAGCAGTACTTC | CASSREGALTYEQYF
TRBJ2-1 | - | TRBV18 | - | 11 | TGTGCCAGCTCACCCGGAAATGAGCAGTTCTTC | CASSPGNEQFF
TRBJ2-7 | - | TRBV18 | - | 13 | TGTGCCAGCTCGCGAGGGGGGGCCTACGAGCAGTACTTC | CASSRGGAYEQYF
TRBJ2-2 | TRBD1 | TRBV5-4 | - | 17 | TGTGCCAGCAGCGGGGGACAGGGGGATTTCAGGAACGGGGAGCTGTTTTTT | CASSGGQGDFRNGELFF
TRBJ2-7 | TRBD1 | TRBV19 | - | 14 | TGTGCCAGTAGTCCTCCGGACAGGGAGGCCGAGCAGTACTTC | CASSPPDREAEQYF
TRBJ2-7 | - | TRBV5-1 | - | 13 | TGCGCCAGCAGCTTTGGGCACTCCTACGAGCAGTACTTC | CASSFGHSYEQYF
TRBJ2-1 | TRBD2 | TRBV9 | - | 16 | TGTGCCAGCAGCCCGCTCGGGACTAGCGGTCTCGATGAGCAGTTCTTC | CASSPLGTSGLDEQFF
TRBJ1-5 | TRBD1 | TRBV18 | - | 14 | TGTGCCAGCTCACAGGGGGCGCAGGATCAGCCCCAGCATTTT | CASSQGAQDQPQHF
TRBJ1-2 | - | TRBV2 | - | 12 | TGTGCCAGCAACCAGGGGATCTATGGCTACACCTTC | CASNQGIYGYTF
TRBJ1-1 | - | TRBV2 | - | 14 | TGTGCCAGCAGTGAAGCGTTGACCTACGCTGAAGCTTTCTTT | CASSEALTYAEAFF
TRBJ2-5 | TRBD2 | TRBV5-1 | once | 15 | TGCGCCAGCAGCCCCCTCAGCGGGGAGCGGGAGACCCAGTACTTC | CASSPLSGERETQYF
TRBJ2-6 | TRBD1 | TRBV19 | - | 15 | TGTGCCAGCAGGGGGTCTAACTCTGGGGCCAACGTCCTGACTTTC | CASRGSNSGANVLTF
TRBJ1-2 | - | TRBV30 | - | 13 | TGTGCCTGGAGTTTCCAACGGGGGACGGGCTACACCTTC | CAWSFQRGTGYTF
TRBJ1-1 | TRBD1 | TRBV7-3 | once | 14 | TGTGCCAGCAGCTGGGGACAGGGTGGGACTGAAGCTTTCTTT | CASSWGQGGTEAFF
TRBJ1-5 | TRBD1 | TRBV19 | few | 18 | TGTGCCAGTAGTATTGTCCTAACCGGGACAGGGTTTCTTCAGCCCCAGCATTTT | CASSIVLTGTGFLQPQHF
TRBJ2-5 | TRBD1 | TRBV4-2 | - | 14 | TGTGCCAGCAGCCAGGACAGGGTCGGGGAGACCCAGTACTTC | CASSQDRVGETQYF
TRBJ2-7 | - | TRBV5-6 | - | 17 | TGTGCCAGCAGCGGCCGGACCCTCGGGGTTGACTCCTACGAGCAGTACTTC | CASSGRTLGVDSYEQYF
TRBJ1-3 | - | TRBV6-5 | - | 14 | TGTGCCAGCAGTAGGGGACCGGCTGGAAACACCATATATTTT | CASSRGPAGNTIYF
TRBJ2-7 | - | TRBV5-1 | - | 16 | TGCGCCAGCACCCCGGGACTCCGTCCCGTTGATTACGAGCAGTACTTC | CASTPGLRPVDYEQYF
TRBJ1-2 | - | TRBV9 | once | 13 | TGTGCCAGCAGCGTAGTGGGCGGTTATGGCTACACCTTC | CASSVVGGYGYTF
TRBJ2-5 | - | TRBV30 | - | 14 | TGTGCCTGGGGGTTGGGCCGGATCCAAGAGACCCAGTACTTC | CAWGLGRIQETQYF
TRBJ2-2 | - | TRBV5-1 | - | 14 | TGCGCCAGCAGCTTCAGCGGGAACACCGGGGAGCTGTTTTTT | CASSFSGNTGELFF
TRBJ2-7 | - | TRBV5-6 | - | 14 | TGTGCCAGCAGCTTGGCCGGGAGTCGGTACGAGCAGTACTTC | CASSLAGSRYEQYF
TRBJ2-5 | TRBD1 | TRBV7-9 | - | 15 | TGTGCCAGCAGCCCCGGGGACAGCAAACAAGAGACCCAGTACTTC | CASSPGDSKQETQYF
TRBJ1-1 | TRBD1 | TRBV6-5 | - | 16 | TGTGCCAGCAGTTCCGAAACCGGGACAGTGAACACTGAAGCTTTCTTT | CASSSETGTVNTEAFF
TRBJ2-7 | - | TRBV27 | - | 14 | TGTGCCAGCAGTTTATCGGGCTCACTCTACGAGCAGTACTTC | CASSLSGSLYEQYF
TRBJ2-7 | - | TRBV5-5 | - | 12 | TGTGCCAGCAGCCCGGATGGCTACGAGCAGTACTTC | CASSPDGYEQYF
TRBJ2-2 | - | TRBV12-1 | - | 13 | TGTCCCGGACTAGCTAAGAACACCGGGGAGCTGTTTTTT | CPGLAKNTGELFF
TRBJ2-1 | - | TRBV5-5 | once | 14 | TGTGCCAGCAGCCACATAGCCAGGGATAATGAGCAGTTCTTC | CASSHIARDNEQFF
TRBJ1-5 | - | TRBV30 | few | 13 | TGTGCCTGGAGTGAAGGCGGGGGGCAGCCCCAGCATTTT | CAWSEGGGQPQHF
TRBJ1-4 | - | TRBV5-1 | - | 14 | TGCGCCAGCAGCTTGGGACGGGCGAGAGAAAAACTGTTTTTT | CASSLGRAREKLFF
TRBJ1-5 | TRBD1 | TRBV9 | once | 13 | TGTGCCAGCAGCTTGGGACCCCAGGGGGCCCAGCATTTT | CASSLGPQGAQHF
TRBJ2-5 | TRBD1 | TRBV27 | - | 18 | TGTGCCAGCAAGAGGGGGTCGATGGGACAGGGGGCAGGGGAGACCCAGTACTTC | CASKRGSMGQGAGETQYF
TRBJ2-3 | - | TRBV5-1 | - | 14 | TGCGCCAGCAGCCCAATAGGAGGAGCAGATACGCAGTATTTT | CASSPIGGADTQYF
TRBJ2-7 | - | TRBV19 | - | 13 | TGTGCCAGTAGTATTAGGGTTTCCTACGAGCAGTACTTC | CASSIRVSYEQYF
TRBJ1-5 | TRBD1 | TRBV2 | - | 16 | TGTGCCAGCAATCGGGACAGCGATTATAGCAATCAGCCCCAGCATTTT | CASNRDSDYSNQPQHF
TRBJ2-7 | - | TRBV5-6 | - | 13 | TGTGCCAGCAGCTTGGCCGTAACCTACGAGCAGTACTTC | CASSLAVTYEQYF